This T cell receptor (beta chain) was observed in a study of metastatic and nonmetastatic thyroid tumors. As for the study in general: For malignant and benign thyroid patients, tumor or nodule tissue and blood were the sources whose repertoires were compared. Study-wide results and limits: Reportedly, malignant thyroid tumors had significantly higher TCR beta diversity than benign nodules, in blood and tumor.

TCRdb reprocessed the PCR reads via MiXCR. Counted here are under 20,000 clones, around a sixth occurring once; the ten biggest clones make up roughly 18%. The CDR3 is 14 amino acids. The germline V gene has CDR1 SGHRS and CDR2 YFSETQ. V gave up 0 bases and J gave up 4 bases; unmatched junction bases: 3. Regarding this clone: Its specificity is unknown.

No treatment had been given to any patient before thyroid surgery. This sequence joins TRBV5-1 and TRBJ1-2; 7 bases are a match to TRBD1. The sequencing sample was made of blood. This clonotype originated in a male donor with papillary thyroid cancer or a benign thyroid nodule (not recorded which). Some clones in this sample may be carry-over from other donors' samples. The CDR3, as DNA: TGCGCCAGCAGCTTGGCGGGACAGTCCTATGGCTACACCTTC. Translation: CASSLAGQSYGYTF.